A few counts support the clone carrying this TCR beta chain. Absent ophthalmopathy progression within 18 months defined stable Graves' hyperthyroidism. Clinical symptoms, serum thyroxine, TRAb, thyroid ultrasound and orbital computed tomography established diagnosis. The investigators amplified TCR beta CDR3 regions from RNA transcripts. When the TCR CDR3 underwent first-round RT-PCR, the HTBI primer set was used. Using its own MiXCR run on the multiplex PCR reads, TCRdb lists one record per CDR3 protein. The table has about 210,000 distinct CDR3 sequences, about a sixth seen once. This sample is part of a study of T cells in Graves' hyperthyroidism and ophthalmopathy. About the study: Peripheral blood was acquired at first diagnosis, ahead of any therapy whatsoever.

The clonotype was recovered from a man aged 50-59 years with Graves' hyperthyroidism. The specimen sequenced was blood.

CDR3 DNA: TGTGCCAGTAGTATGCGCAGGGGAGGTGGCGAGCAGTACTTC. The encoded protein is CASSMRRGGGEQYF. The chain is built from TRBV19 and TRBJ2-7; D tentatively reads TRBD1 or TRBD2 (6 bases each). The CDR3 runs 14 residues. Germline CDR1 and CDR2: LNHDA and SQIVND (reference sequence). The V gene lost 3 bases and the J gene lost 6 bases, with 15 bases spanning the gap.